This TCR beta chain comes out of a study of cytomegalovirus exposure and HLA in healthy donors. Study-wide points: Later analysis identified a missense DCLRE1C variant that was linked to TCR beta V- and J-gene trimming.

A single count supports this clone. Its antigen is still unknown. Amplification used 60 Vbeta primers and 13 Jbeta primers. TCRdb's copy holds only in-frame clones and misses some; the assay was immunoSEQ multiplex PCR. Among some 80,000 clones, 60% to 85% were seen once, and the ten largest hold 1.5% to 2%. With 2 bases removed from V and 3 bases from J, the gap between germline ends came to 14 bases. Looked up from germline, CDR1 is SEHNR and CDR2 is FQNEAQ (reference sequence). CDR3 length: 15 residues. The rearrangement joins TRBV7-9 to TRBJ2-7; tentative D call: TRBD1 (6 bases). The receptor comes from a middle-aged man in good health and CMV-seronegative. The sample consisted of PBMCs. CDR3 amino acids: CASSLSSAGDYEQYF. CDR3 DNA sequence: TGTGCCAGCAGCTTAAGCTCGGCAGGGGACTACGAGCAGTACTTC.